These T cell receptor beta chains were read from a single sample in a study of blood T cell repertoires in COVID-19. This table comes from immunoSEQ multiplex PCR, and its TCRdb copy is limited to in-frame clones, with some not included. The table shows around 21,000 clones, with approximately 90% occurring only once. The sequenced sample was peripheral blood. The receptors were gathered from a woman aged 80 or older with active COVID-19. The CDR3 runs from the conserved cysteine through the conserved F or W. Each record gives: J gene, CDR3 length, clone size, V gene, D gene, CDR3 protein, CDR3 DNA. A D gene is named only where the DNA matches it firmly. Expanded clones are given a class, and other clones once, few, many or no size at all.

>TRBJ1-5|15|.|TRBV11-2|.
CASRQAGSSNQPQHF
TGTGCCAGCAGACAAGCGGGTTCTAGCAATCAGCCCCAGCATTTT
>TRBJ1-1|13|few|TRBV12-3/TRBV12-4|.
CASSFAGNTEAFF
TGTGCCAGCAGTTTTGCAGGAAACACTGAAGCTTTCTTT
>TRBJ2-7|15|.|TRBV27|TRBD1
CASSLSPGQMYEQYF
TGTGCCAGCAGTTTAAGTCCGGGACAGATGTACGAGCAGTACTTC
>TRBJ2-1|15|.|TRBV5-4|TRBD2
CASSLDSGGANEQFF
TGTGCCAGCAGCTTGGATAGCGGGGGGGCCAATGAGCAGTTCTTC
>TRBJ1-4|11|.|TRBV20-1|.
CSANYNEKLFF
TGCAGTGCTAACTATAATGAAAAACTGTTTTTT
>TRBJ2-2|17|.|TRBV11-3|TRBD2
CASSLGTSGGSGGELFF
TGTGCCAGCAGCCTGGGGACTAGCGGGGGTTCGGGCGGGGAGCTGTTTTTT
>TRBJ2-5|15|.|TRBV21-1|.
CASSKGAGGQETQYF
TGTGCCAGCAGCAAAGGAGCGGGGGGGCAGGAGACCCAGTACTTC
>TRBJ2-5|15|.|TRBV7-9|TRBD1
CASSRWTGVQETQYF
TGTGCCAGCAGCCGCTGGACAGGCGTCCAAGAGACCCAGTACTTC
>TRBJ1-5|14|.|TRBV10-3|.
CAISRTDGNQPQHF
TGTGCCATCAGTCGGACTGACGGCAATCAGCCCCAGCATTTT
>TRBJ1-1|15|.|TRBV5-5|.
CASSLSSTGIGEAFF
TGTGCCAGCAGCTTGTCAAGTACAGGGATAGGTGAAGCTTTCTTT
>TRBJ2-1|15|.|TRBV14|TRBD1
CASSQKQGTYNEQFF
TGTGCCAGCAGCCAAAAACAGGGGACGTACAATGAGCAGTTCTTC
>TRBJ1-5|14|.|TRBV5-6|TRBD1
CASSFRGPWQPQHF
TGTGCCAGCAGCTTCAGGGGGCCCTGGCAGCCCCAGCATTTT
>TRBJ2-3|16|.|TRBV30|TRBD2
CAWSVGLDSSTDTQYF
TGTGCCTGGAGTGTAGGACTAGATTCTAGCACAGATACGCAGTATTTT
>TRBJ2-7|14|.|TRBV18|.
CASSPPVAGREQYF
TGTGCCAGCTCACCACCCGTAGCCGGCCGGGAGCAGTACTTC
>TRBJ1-6|17|.|TRBV18|.
CASSPATGGPHNSPLHF
TGTGCCAGCTCACCGGCGACGGGGGGCCCCCATAATTCACCCCTCCACTTT
>TRBJ2-1|16|.|TRBV13|TRBD2
CASSLKTSGGLNEQFF
TGTGCCAGCAGCTTAAAGACTAGCGGGGGGTTGAATGAGCAGTTCTTC
>TRBJ2-5|15|.|TRBV10-3|.
CAISDGGEMGETQYF
TGTGCCATCAGTGACGGCGGGGAGATGGGAGAGACCCAGTACTTC
>TRBJ2-1|15|.|TRBV6-5|.
CASSYRQVSYNEQFF
TGTGCCAGCAGTTACCGACAGGTATCCTACAATGAGCAGTTCTTC
>TRBJ1-1|17|.|TRBV4-1|TRBD1
CASSLNRGDSLGNEAFF
TGCGCCAGCAGCCTAAACAGGGGAGACTCCCTAGGGAATGAAGCTTTCTTT
>TRBJ1-3|13|.|TRBV12-3/TRBV12-4|TRBD1
CASTGDRGNTIYF
TGTGCCAGCACCGGGGACAGGGGAAACACCATATATTTT
>TRBJ2-3|14|once|TRBV6-6|.
CASRWQGQEDTQYF
TGTGCCAGCAGGTGGCAGGGACAAGAAGATACGCAGTATTTT
>TRBJ2-7|15|.|TRBV27|TRBD1
CASTKQGTGSYEQYF
TGTGCCAGCACTAAACAGGGGACAGGGTCCTACGAGCAGTACTTC
>TRBJ2-3|17|once|TRBV27|TRBD2
CASTLSGTSPRTDTQYF
TGTGCCAGCACCCTGTCCGGGACTAGCCCTAGGACAGATACGCAGTATTTT
>TRBJ1-5|11|.|TRBV28|.
CASSINQPQHF
TGTGCCAGCAGTATAAATCAGCCCCAGCATTTT
>TRBJ2-5|17|.|TRBV27|.
CASSNYREPFLQETQYF
TGTGCCAGCAGTAACTACAGGGAACCTTTCCTCCAAGAGACCCAGTACTTC
>TRBJ2-3|11|.|TRBV15|.
CATRLTDTQYF
TGTGCCACCAGACTAACGGATACGCAGTATTTT
>TRBJ1-5|13|.|TRBV10-3|.
CAISDEGDQPQHF
TGTGCCATCAGTGATGAGGGGGATCAGCCCCAGCATTTT
>TRBJ2-1|14|.|TRBV4-1|.
CASSQVPDYNEQFF
TGCGCCAGCAGCCAAGTGCCAGACTACAATGAGCAGTTCTTC
>TRBJ1-2|12|.|TRBV29-1|.
CSVGQSTYGYTF
TGCAGCGTAGGACAGTCGACATATGGCTACACCTTC